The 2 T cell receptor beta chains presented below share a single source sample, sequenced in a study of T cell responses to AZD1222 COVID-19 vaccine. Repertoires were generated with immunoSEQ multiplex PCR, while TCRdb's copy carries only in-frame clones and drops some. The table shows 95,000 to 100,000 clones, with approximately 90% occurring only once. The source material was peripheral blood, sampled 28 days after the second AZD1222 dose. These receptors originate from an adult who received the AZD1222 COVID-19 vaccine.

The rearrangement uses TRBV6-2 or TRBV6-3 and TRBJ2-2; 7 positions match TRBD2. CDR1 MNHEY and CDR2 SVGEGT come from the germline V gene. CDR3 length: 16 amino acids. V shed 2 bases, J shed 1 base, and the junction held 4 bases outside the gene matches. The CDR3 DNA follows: TGTGCCAGCAGTTACATATTAGCGGGGAACACCGGGGAGCTGTTTTTT. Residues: CASSYILAGNTGELFF.

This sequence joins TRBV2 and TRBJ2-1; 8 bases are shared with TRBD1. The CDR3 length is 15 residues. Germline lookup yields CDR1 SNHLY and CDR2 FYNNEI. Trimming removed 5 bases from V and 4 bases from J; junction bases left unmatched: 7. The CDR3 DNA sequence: TGTGCCAGCAGTCGGGACAGGAGCCTTTACAATGAGCAGTTCTTC. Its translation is CASSRDRSLYNEQFF.